This TCR beta chain was captured by sequencing in a study of cytomegalovirus exposure and HLA in healthy donors. Study-level points and caveats: There were three CMV-associated chains whose specificity for CMV antigens was confirmed in vitro. Several top significant clusters appeared, in a later analysis, to be linked to common viral pathogens.

Concerning this clone itself: Its antigen is unidentified.

CDR1 is MNHNS and CDR2 is SASEGT in the germline V gene. This CDR3 comprises 15 residues. V was cut by 3 bases and J by 6 bases, with 17 bases left in between. PCR amplification relied on 60 Vbeta primers (plus 13 Jbeta primers). This table comes from immunoSEQ multiplex PCR, and its TCRdb copy is limited to in-frame clones, with some not included. The top ten hold about 4.3% of the sample, which has approximately 170,000 clones, 75% to 90% seen once. This chain uses TRBV6-1 with TRBJ1-2; TRBD1 might be the D (5 bases). The TCR originated in a woman aged 50 to 60 in good health and CMV-seropositive. The sample comprised PBMCs. The CDR3 bases are TGTGCCAGCAGTGAGGTCTCTGTGGCAGGGAATGGCTACACCTTC. Amino acid sequence: CASSEVSVAGNGYTF.